Below are 20 T cell receptor beta chains sequenced from a single sample in a study of T cells in Graves' hyperthyroidism and ophthalmopathy. The source material, RNA transcripts, was used to amplify TCR beta CDR3 regions. HTBI primers were the set used in a first-round RT-PCR of the TCR CDR3. TCRdb redid the calling of the multiplex PCR reads with MiXCR, one entry per CDR3 protein. The data contain around 720,000 distinct CDR3 sequences, approximately 40% of them singletons. The sequenced sample consisted of blood. The receptor set was obtained from a woman aged 40 to 55 with Graves' hyperthyroidism.

This clonotype was recorded a few times. This CDR3 reads CASSQFKNTGASLGYTF. CDR3 coding DNA: TGTGCCAGCTCCCAGTTCAAAAATACAGGAGCGTCCTTGGGCTACACCTTC. This chain connects TRBV7-2 to TRBJ1-2; the D gene is possibly TRBD1 (5 bases). CDR3 length equals 17 residues. Germline V gene data show CDR1 as SGHTA and CDR2 as FQGNSA. Deletions cut 8 bases from V and 8 bases from J, with 30 bases between.

To note about this clonotype: This could be a read error, since a much larger clone is one nucleotide away. J is TRBJ2-7 and V is TRBV7-2, with no clear D. The CDR3 is 13 amino acids. Per the germline V gene, CDR1 is SGHTA and CDR2 is FQGNSA. Trimming took off 4 bases at V and 6 bases at J, with 13 bases between the two ends. CDR3 in DNA: TGTGCCAGCAGCTCCCTCCAGGCATCCGAGCAGTACTTC. Protein product: CASSSLQASEQYF.

Notes on this clonotype: A much more abundant neighbour one base away suggests this may be a read error. The chain couples TRBV3-1 to TRBJ1-4; 8 bases are shared with TRBD1. The V gene's germline CDR1 is LGHDT and CDR2 YNNKEL (reference sequence). V lost 1 base to trimming and J lost 8 bases; unmatched junction nucleotides: 0. CDR3 length equals 13 residues. The CDR3: CASSQGTGEKLFF. The CDR3 DNA sequence: TGTGCCAGCAGCCAAGGGACAGGGGAAAAACTGTTTTTT.

The chain is built from TRBV29-1 and TRBJ2-3; 8 positions match TRBD1. Germline lookup yields CDR1 SQVTM and CDR2 ANQGSEA. V shed 6 bases, J shed 1 base, and the junction held 9 bases outside the gene matches. The CDR3 totals 15 residues. DNA of the CDR3: TGCAGCGTAGCAGGGGGCGCGGTGGGCACAGATACGCAGTATTTT. It specifies CSVAGGAVGTDTQYF.

Many counts were recorded for this clonotype. The chain couples TRBV15 to TRBJ1-4; 7 bases match TRBD1. The V segment lost 3 bases and the J segment 7 bases; nucleotides outside the gene matches: 5. The CDR3 loop spans 14 amino acids. The V gene's germline CDR1 is LNHNV and CDR2 YYDKDF (reference sequence). For the CDR3, the DNA is TGTGCCACCAGCAGTTCCGGGACAGTTGAAAAACTGTTTTTT. This gives the protein CATSSSGTVEKLFF. Full variable domain (rest looked up from reference TRBV15 and TRBJ1-4): DAMVIQNPRYQVTQFGKPVTLSCSQTLNHNVMYWYQQKSSQAPKLLFHYYDKDFNNEADTPDNFQSRRPNTSFCFLDIRSPGLGDTAMYLCATSSSGTVEKLFFGSGTQLSVL.

This rearrangement joins TRBV6-5 to TRBJ1-2; no clear D gene. CDR1 MNHEY and CDR2 SVGAGI come from the germline V gene. V lost 4 bases to trimming and J lost 4 bases, with 10 bases between them. The CDR3 covers 13 residues. This CDR3 is CASSFTHFYGYTF. Written as DNA, the CDR3 is TGTGCCAGCAGTTTCACTCACTTCTATGGCTACACCTTC.

This clonotype was seen more than once but under ten times. The chain couples TRBV5-1 to TRBJ1-5; D perhaps matches TRBD1 (6 bases). The J call is doubtful: the DNA matches TRBJ2-3 better. This CDR3 is 15 amino acids long. Germline V gives CDR1 SGHRS, CDR2 YFSETQ. This chain's CDR3 is CASSLAGQGPDTQYF. CDR3 nucleotides: TGCGCCAGCAGCTTGGCTGGGCAGGGGCCAGATACGCAGTATTTT.

This clonotype appeared many times. This chain uses TRBV10-3 with TRBJ2-6, with D possibly TRBD1 on 8 matching bases. The CDR3 is 15 residues long. The V gene's germline CDR1 is ENHRY and CDR2 SYGVKD. V lost 10 bases and J 1 base, leaving 14 bases between the germline ends. This CDR3 reads CATGQGGSGANVLTF. In nucleotides, the CDR3 is TGTGCCACCGGACAGGGAGGGTCTGGGGCCAACGTCCTGACTTTC.

This chain uses TRBV10-3 with TRBJ2-5; possible D gene TRBD2, 5 bases. From germline, CDR1 is ENHRY and CDR2 SYGVKD. The V end lost 0 bases, the J end lost 11 bases, and 19 bases lay between the germline ends. This CDR3 is built from 15 residues. The CDR3 reads CAISESPAEADTQYF. The CDR3 DNA reads as TGTGCCATCAGTGAGTCTCCAGCGGAGGCGGATACGCAGTACTTC.

V usage is TRBV6-5 and J usage is TRBJ2-1; D unresolved. Trimming took 4 bases from V and 13 from J, leaving 17 bases between them. The CDR3 is 13 amino acids. The V gene's germline CDR1 is MNHEY and CDR2 SVGAGI. CDR3 in DNA: TGTGCCAGCAGTTTATCGAATCCAGCCGACCAGTTCTTC. It translates to CASSLSNPADQFF.

The rearrangement joins TRBV5-1 to TRBJ2-2, with 8 positions matching TRBD1. V lost 4 bases, J lost 1 base, and 6 bases stayed unmatched. The CDR3 length is 16 residues. The germline V gene encodes CDR1 SGHRS and CDR2 YFSETQ. The CDR3 sequence is CASSQDGTGNTGELFF. In DNA, the CDR3 is TGCGCCAGCAGCCAGGACGGGACAGGGAACACCGGGGAGCTGTTTTTT.

This clonotype was found many times. This chain uses TRBV9 with TRBJ1-5; D unresolved. Between the trimmed V and J ends, which lost 2 bases and 5 bases, there was a span of 11 bases. The germline CDR1 and CDR2 sequences are SGDLS and YYNGEE. This CDR3 has 14 amino acids. The CDR3: CASSVEPDDQPQHF. In DNA form, the CDR3 reads TGTGCCAGCAGCGTTGAACCGGACGATCAGCCCCAGCATTTT.

The rearrangement links TRBV24-1 to TRBJ1-2; possibly TRBD1 for D (5 bases). Per the germline V gene, CDR1 is KGHDR and CDR2 is SFDVKD. Trimming cost V 4 bases and J 3 bases, with 14 bases left between them. The CDR3 covers 15 residues. As DNA, the CDR3 is TGTGCCACCAGTGACGACTACAGGCGGGACTATGGCTACACCTTC. This encodes CATSDDYRRDYGYTF.

The chain combines TRBV4-1 with TRBJ2-7; a weak D match, TRBD1 (8 bases). CDR3 length: 15 amino acids. Germline CDR1 reads MGHRA; CDR2 reads YSYEKL. Trimming removed 0 bases at V and 6 bases at J, with 15 bases between. This chain's CDR3 is CASSQETQGGSEQYF. CDR3 coding DNA: TGCGCCAGCAGCCAAGAAACACAGGGGGGGAGCGAGCAGTACTTC.

The chain carries TRBV20-1 and TRBJ1-3; maybe TRBD1 (5 bases). Trimming removed 4 bases from V and 7 bases from J, with 14 bases in between. The length of the CDR3 is 13 residues. Germline-derived CDR1 and CDR2 are DFQATT and SNEGSKA (reference sequence). This chain's CDR3 is CSAMGLAGNTIYF. CDR3 sequence (DNA): TGCAGTGCTATGGGGCTAGCGGGGAACACCATATATTTT.

A note on this clonotype: One end of the junction is discordant with germline, which a read error may explain. The V and J genes are TRBV10-2 and TRBJ2-7, with 7 bases identical to TRBD1. The CDR3 runs to 14 residues. Germline V lookup: CDR1 WSHSY, CDR2 SAAADI. CDR3 coding DNA: TGTGCCAGCAGACCGACAGGGACATCCTACGAGCAGTACTTC. Protein product: CASRPTGTSYEQYF.

This clonotype has just a few counts. V usage is TRBV20-1 and J usage is TRBJ1-2; no firm D call. The CDR3 is 12 residues long. The V end lost 8 bases, the J end lost 0 bases, and 10 bases lay between the germline ends. Germline V gene sequence: CDR1 DFQATT, CDR2 SNEGSKA (reference sequence). CDR3 DNA: TGCAGTCCGGACGCTACTAACTATGGCTACACCTTC. Its protein product is CSPDATNYGYTF.

The chain links TRBV2 to TRBJ1-3; D is undetermined. The germline V gene encodes CDR1 SNHLY and CDR2 FYNNEI. CDR3 length: 13 residues. V lost 7 bases and J 0 bases, leaving 7 bases between the germline ends. CDR3 DNA: TGTGCCAGCACAGCGGGCTCTGGAAACACCATATATTTT. This encodes CASTAGSGNTIYF.

The rearrangement joins TRBV6-6 to TRBJ1-2; D is uncertain. V dropped 6 bases and J dropped 5 bases, with 13 bases sitting between them. Germline values: CDR1 MNHNY, CDR2 SVGAGI (reference sequence). The CDR3 runs 13 residues. The DNA for the CDR3 is TGTGCCAGCAGCCCCCTCGGCCGGTATGGCTACACCTTC. Translated, it gives CASSPLGRYGYTF.

The V gene is TRBV7-2, the J gene TRBJ2-4; possible D gene TRBD2, 5 bases. There are 13 residues in the CDR3. V shed 5 bases and J shed 5 bases, with 10 bases lying between them. Per the germline V gene, CDR1 is SGHTA and CDR2 is FQGNSA. CDR3 protein: CASSPGLENIQYF. The CDR3 nucleotides are TGTGCCAGCAGCCCCGGACTGGAAAACATTCAGTACTTC.